A selection of T cell receptor beta chains follows, all from one sample in a study of T-cell reconstitution after alpha-beta-depleted transplantation in children. TCRdb fed the PCR reads into MiXCR, producing one record per CDR3 protein. The sample holds fewer than 350,000 distinct CDR3 sequences, around 10% seen once. Sequenced here: peripheral blood, sampled 180 days after TCRalphabeta/CD19-depleted stem cell transplant. All receptors derive from a male patient aged 2-10 years who had a stem cell transplant for chronic granulomatous disease, so the T cells may come from the graft donor. Both conserved end residues are part of each CDR3. D genes are given only for firm matches. Clone size is given for some rows only: seen once, a few or many times, or a class if the clone is expanded.

d_gene	v_gene	abundance	j_gene	CDR3nt	CDR3aa
TRBD2	TRBV12-3/TRBV12-4	many	TRBJ2-1	TGTGCCAGCAGTCGAGCGGGAGGGAACAATGAGCAGTTCTTC	CASSRAGGNNEQFF
TRBD2	TRBV11-2	many	TRBJ2-2	TGTGCCAGCAGCCCACTAGCGATTCGGCGGGGGGAGCTGTTTTTT	CASSPLAIRRGELFF
-	TRBV19	few	TRBJ2-1	TGTGCCAGTAGTATAGGAGTTAACCCTCCCTACAATGAGCAGTTCTTC	CASSIGVNPPYNEQFF
TRBD1	TRBV5-1	many	TRBJ2-5	TGCGCCAGCAGCTTGAGGACAGGGGTAGAGACCCAGTACTTC	CASSLRTGVETQYF
TRBD1	TRBV19	-	TRBJ2-7	TGTGCCAGTACCCCTGGCAGGGGGTCCCCCTACGAGCAGTACTTC	CASTPGRGSPYEQYF
-	TRBV9	-	TRBJ2-1	TGTGCCAGCAACCTAGGGGGTTTTTACAATGAGCAGTTCTTC	CASNLGGFYNEQFF
TRBD2	TRBV4-3	many	TRBJ2-1	TGCGCCAGCAGCCCGACTAGCGGGGGGCGATCCTACAATGAGCAGTTCTTC	CASSPTSGGRSYNEQFF
-	TRBV18	many	TRBJ2-7	TGTGCCAGCTCACTACCTCAGGGGGGCGAGCAGTACTTC	CASSLPQGGEQYF
-	TRBV5-1	many	TRBJ1-2	TGCGCCAGCAGCTTAAACCAAAACTATGGCTACACCTTC	CASSLNQNYGYTF
-	TRBV7-2	many	TRBJ2-6	TGTGCCAGCAGCTTAGTGGGCTACCGGTCTGGGGCCAACGTCCTGACTTTC	CASSLVGYRSGANVLTF
-	TRBV19	-	TRBJ2-1	TGTGCCAGTAGTAGCGGTCTCGGGTACAATGAGCAGTTCTTC	CASSSGLGYNEQFF
TRBD2	TRBV2	few	TRBJ2-7	TGTGCCAGCAGTGCTTCCCTTGGACTAGCGGGAGAAGACGAGCAGTACTTC	CASSASLGLAGEDEQYF
TRBD1	TRBV5-1	many	TRBJ2-7	TGCGCCAGCAGCTCGACAGGGGTCGAGCAGTACTTC	CASSSTGVEQYF
-	TRBV20-1	many	TRBJ2-1	TGCAGTGCTAGTCCAGGAAGCTCCCTCGATGAGCAGTTCTTC	CSASPGSSLDEQFF
TRBD2	TRBV11-2	many	TRBJ2-1	TGTGCCAGCAGACGACTAGCGGGGGGGCTCGTTGAGCAGTTCTTC	CASRRLAGGLVEQFF
-	TRBV9	many	TRBJ1-1	TGTGCCAGCAGCGTAGTCGAAGGGAACACTGAAGCTTTCTTT	CASSVVEGNTEAFF
TRBD2	TRBV20-1	many	TRBJ2-2	TGCAGTGCCAGGACTAGCGGGAGCTCCGCCGGGGAGCTGTTTTTT	CSARTSGSSAGELFF
TRBD1	TRBV7-6	many	TRBJ1-6	TGTGCCAGCAGCCCGGACAGGGCCTATAATTCACCCCTCCACTTT	CASSPDRAYNSPLHF
-	TRBV12-3/TRBV12-4	many	TRBJ1-1	TGTGCCAGCAGTAACGAGGGGGGGGAAGCTTTCTTT	CASSNEGGEAFF
-	TRBV7-2	many	TRBJ2-3	TGTGCCAGCAGCTCACCGACTTTAACAGCGCAGTATTTT	CASSSPTLTAQYF
-	TRBV4-3	many	TRBJ2-2	TGCGCCAGCAGCCAATCTTACAGAAACGGGGAGCTGTTTTTT	CASSQSYRNGELFF
TRBD2	TRBV6-1	many	TRBJ2-5	TGTGCCAGCAGTAGGGGACTCGGACTAGCGGGGAAAGAGACCCAGTACTTC	CASSRGLGLAGKETQYF
TRBD1	TRBV28	many	TRBJ2-7	TGTGCCAGCAGTCTCTCGGGGACAGTGCCATATCTCTCCTACGAGCAGTACTTC	CASSLSGTVPYLSYEQYF
TRBD2	TRBV18	many	TRBJ2-2	TGTGCCAGCTCACCCCTAGCGGGAGCCACCGGGGAGCTGTTTTTT	CASSPLAGATGELFF
-	TRBV2	many	TRBJ1-2	TGTGCCAGCAAGCTAGGGGTGAATGAAGTTGGCTACACCTTC	CASKLGVNEVGYTF
-	TRBV20-1	many	TRBJ2-1	TGCAGTGCTAGAGCTTTAGGCCCCCTTTTCGAATTTGAGCAGTTCTTC	CSARALGPLFEFEQFF
-	TRBV20-1	many	TRBJ1-1	TGCAGTGCTAGAGCCGGAGGGGTACCTGAAGCTTTCTTT	CSARAGGVPEAFF
-	TRBV9	many	TRBJ2-5	TGTGCCAGCAGCGTAGCTGCGGAACAAGAGACCCAGTACTTC	CASSVAAEQETQYF
TRBD2	TRBV5-1	many	TRBJ2-1	TGCGCCAGCACCCAACTAGCGGGGCCTAACAATGAGCAGTTCTTC	CASTQLAGPNNEQFF
TRBD2	TRBV28	many	TRBJ2-7	TGTGCCAGCAGAAAGAGCGGGAGTCTAAGCTCCTACGAGCAGTACTTC	CASRKSGSLSSYEQYF
TRBD2	TRBV2	-	TRBJ2-1	TGTGCCAGCAGTGGGGGGGCTAGCGGGTTCAATGAGCAGTTCTTC	CASSGGASGFNEQFF
-	TRBV3-1	many	TRBJ1-4	TGTGCCAGCAGCCAAGATATAAAAGATGAAAAACTGTTTTTT	CASSQDIKDEKLFF
TRBD2	TRBV20-1	-	TRBJ2-7	TGCAGTGCTAGATACCCTCTCCTAGCGGACCCCAGGAACGAGCAGTACTTC	CSARYPLLADPRNEQYF
-	TRBV20-1	many	TRBJ2-3	TGCAGTGCCAGAGGGATCGGAGATACGCAGTATTTT	CSARGIGDTQYF
-	TRBV20-1	many	TRBJ2-4	TGCAGTGCTAGAGGCGGCCAAACAATACTAGCCAAAAACATTCAGTACTTC	CSARGGQTILAKNIQYF
-	TRBV18	many	TRBJ2-2	TGTGCCAGCTCGCATACAGGGCTCTCCTACACCGGGGAGCTGTTTTTT	CASSHTGLSYTGELFF
-	TRBV7-6	few	TRBJ2-5	TGTGCCAGCAGCCAGCAGGCAGAGACCCAGTACTTC	CASSQQAETQYF
-	TRBV25-1	once	TRBJ1-4	TGTGCCAGCACGGGGGGGGGGAGGGATGAAAAACTGTTTTTT	CASTGGGRDEKLFF
TRBD2	TRBV5-1	many	TRBJ2-1	TGCGCCAGCGGCCCAGCGGGAACTTACAATGAGCAGTTCTTC	CASGPAGTYNEQFF
-	TRBV6-2/TRBV6-3	many	TRBJ2-7	TGTGCCAGCAGTTACGGATCTGGGCAGTACTTC	CASSYGSGQYF
TRBD1	TRBV7-6	many	TRBJ2-2	TGTGCCAGCAGCTTACAGGGGGCTTACGGGGAGCTGTTTTTT	CASSLQGAYGELFF
TRBD1	TRBV5-6	many	TRBJ2-7	TGTGCCAGCAGCTTGGTGGGACAGTCCTACGAGCAGTACTTC	CASSLVGQSYEQYF
-	TRBV12-3/TRBV12-4	-	TRBJ1-2	TGTGCCAGCAGTTGGGGGGGGGAACACTATGGCTACACCTTC	CASSWGGEHYGYTF
TRBD2	TRBV5-1	many	TRBJ2-3	TGCGCCAGCAGCCCGGGACTAGCGGGCACAGATACGCAGTATTTT	CASSPGLAGTDTQYF
-	TRBV28	-	TRBJ1-1	TGTGCCAGCAATTCGCGACAGGCTATTATGAACACTGAAGCTTTCTTT	CASNSRQAIMNTEAFF
-	TRBV19	many	TRBJ1-5	TGTGCCAGTGGACTCGACAGTAACAATCAGCCCCAGCATTTT	CASGLDSNNQPQHF
-	TRBV5-5	many	TRBJ2-5	TGTGCCAGCAGCTTGGTTCTAGCGCAAGAGACCCAGTACTTC	CASSLVLAQETQYF
TRBD1	TRBV11-2	many	TRBJ2-2	TGTGCCAGCAGCTCTTACGTGGGGACAGGAAACACCGGGGAGCTGTTTTTT	CASSSYVGTGNTGELFF
TRBD2	TRBV5-1	many	TRBJ2-7	TGCGCCAGCAGCTGGCAGACTAGCGGGACTGCTACCTCCTACGAGCAGTACTTC	CASSWQTSGTATSYEQYF
-	TRBV27	many	TRBJ2-6	TGTGCCAGCAGTTTAGGGCTTACCTCTGGGGCCAACGTCCTGACTTTC	CASSLGLTSGANVLTF